This record concerns one T cell receptor (beta chain) sequence. Per the original methods: The assay estimated nucleated cells by amplifying reference gene primers. Assay: immunoSEQ multiplex PCR; the TCRdb copy retains only in-frame clones and omits some. V and J calls and clone size are as listed in that table; D and trimming were resolved from the DNA. The table shows a few hundred thousand clones, with 65% to 90% occurring only once. The sample originates from a study of blood T cell repertoires in COVID-19. Germline V gene lookup returns CDR1 KGHSH and CDR2 LQKENI. Trimming took 6 bases from V and 4 from J; bases not matched to a gene: 7. This CDR3 contains 14 residues.

The rearrangement joins TRBV18 to TRBJ1-1; TRBD1 matches 8 bases. The sequenced material came from peripheral blood. This sequence originates from a man aged 25-40 years with active or convalescent COVID-19. The CDR3 DNA sequence: TGTGCCAGCTCTCCCCAGGGGGCTAGCACTGAAGCTTTCTTT. Its protein is CASSPQGASTEAFF.